This is a list of T cell receptor beta chains from one sample in a study of Ad26.COV2.S vaccination and SARS-CoV-2 variants. Method: immunoSEQ multiplex PCR; TCRdb's copy keeps in-frame clones and lacks some. The sample shows roughly 680,000 clones, approximately 88% of them seen only once. The material sequenced was peripheral blood, taken in a trial of Ad26.COV2.S vaccine versus placebo. The receptors were gathered from a person aged 18-65 years who received the Ad26.COV2.S COVID-19 vaccine or a placebo. Both conserved end residues are part of each CDR3. Fields, in order: D gene, J gene, clone size, V gene, CDR3 DNA, CDR3 protein. D genes are given only for firm matches. The size entry is marked missing in some rows and otherwise reads once, few, many or a size class.

- TRBJ1-1 - TRBV7-2 TGTGCCAGCAGCTCCGGACACACTGAAGCTTTCTTT CASSSGHTEAFF
TRBD1 TRBJ1-2 - TRBV4-3 TGCGCCAGCAGCCAAGAAACAGGGGCGGGGGGCTACACCTTC CASSQETGAGGYTF
TRBD2 TRBJ2-2 - TRBV5-1 TGCGCCAGCAGTACTAGCGGGGGAACCACCGGGGAGCTGTTTTTT CASSTSGGTTGELFF
- TRBJ1-5 - TRBV9 TGTGCCAGCAGCTTAGGGAGTGAACCGAAGCAGCCCCAGCATTTT CASSLGSEPKQPQHF
TRBD2 TRBJ2-1 - TRBV6-1 TGTGCCAGCAGTGAGCGGGGCACTAGCGGGAGAAATGAGCAGTTCTTC CASSERGTSGRNEQFF
- TRBJ1-2 - TRBV30 TGTGCCTGGAGTGTACGTGGGATCTATGGCTACACCTTC CAWSVRGIYGYTF
TRBD1 TRBJ2-2 - TRBV6-5 TGTGCCAGTATGACAGGGGGTAACACCGGGGAGCTGTTTTTT CASMTGGNTGELFF
TRBD1 TRBJ2-5 - TRBV9 TGTGCCAGCAGCCTCCCTCAGGGGGAAGAGACCCAGTACTTC CASSLPQGEETQYF
TRBD1 TRBJ1-1 - TRBV7-8 TGTGCCAGCAGCTTAGGGACAGGGTCGAGCACTGAAGCTTTCTTT CASSLGTGSSTEAFF
TRBD1 TRBJ2-7 - TRBV7-2 TGTGCCAGCAGCTCGGGACAGGGAAACCCCTACGAGCAGTACTTC CASSSGQGNPYEQYF
- TRBJ2-3 - TRBV18 TGTGCCAGCTCACCGGTCGCGGGGGATACGCAGTATTTT CASSPVAGDTQYF
- TRBJ1-5 - TRBV4-2 TGTGCCAGCAGCCAAGGGAGCGCAGGGCGTGTGGAGCCCCAGCATTTT CASSQGSAGRVEPQHF
- TRBJ1-4 - TRBV6-6 TGTGCCAGTACGGTACTGGCAACTAATGAAAAACTGTTTTTT CASTVLATNEKLFF
- TRBJ2-5 - TRBV19 TGTGCCAGTAGTGGGGGGGGCCGGGAGACCCAGTACTTC CASSGGGRETQYF
TRBD2 TRBJ2-7 once TRBV27 TGTGCCACCGCCGCGGGGGGTAACTCCTACGAGCAGTACTTC CATAAGGNSYEQYF
- TRBJ2-1 - TRBV2 TGTGCCACATCGCGGTGGAGTGAGCAGTTCTTC CATSRWSEQFF
- TRBJ2-5 - TRBV25-1 TGTGCCAGCAGTGCCGACCAGGGGTGGGAGACCCAGTACTTC CASSADQGWETQYF
TRBD1 TRBJ1-6 - TRBV4-3 TGCGCCAGCAGCCAAGGAGGGACAGCGAGTTCACCCCTCCACTTT CASSQGGTASSPLHF
- TRBJ2-7 - TRBV4-2 TGTGCCAGCAGCCAAGATACGGGCAGACACGAGCAGTACTTC CASSQDTGRHEQYF
- TRBJ2-5 - TRBV7-8 TGTGCCAGCACCTCTGGGAGATTACGGGAGACCCAGTACTTC CASTSGRLRETQYF
- TRBJ2-3 once TRBV19 TGTGCCAGTAGTATATCCGGGAGCTCAGATACGCAGTATTTT CASSISGSSDTQYF
- TRBJ2-2 once TRBV12-3/TRBV12-4 TGTGCCAGCACCACGACTGGCGGGGAGCTGTTTTTT CASTTTGGELFF
- TRBJ2-5 - TRBV2 TGTGCCAGCAGCGGGCAAAACCAAGAGACCCAGTACTTC CASSGQNQETQYF
TRBD2 TRBJ2-5 - TRBV5-4 TGTGCCAGCAGCTTCCTAGCGGGAGAAGAGACCCAGTACTTC CASSFLAGEETQYF
- TRBJ1-1 - TRBV25-1 TGTGCCAGCAGTGGCAACACTGAAGCTTTCTTT CASSGNTEAFF
TRBD2 TRBJ2-1 once TRBV9 TGTGCCAGCAGCCAGACTAGCCAGAGGGGTGAGCAGTTCTTC CASSQTSQRGEQFF
TRBD2 TRBJ2-3 - TRBV11-3 TGTGCCAGCAGCCATAGCGGGGGGAGAGATACGCAGTATTTT CASSHSGGRDTQYF
TRBD1 TRBJ2-5 - TRBV20-1 TGCAGTCGGACAGGGGGAGAGACCCAGTACTTC CSRTGGETQYF
- TRBJ1-2 - TRBV27 TGTGCCAGCACCCGGATGGGGGGGCACTATGGCTACACCTTC CASTRMGGHYGYTF
- TRBJ2-1 - TRBV4-2 TGTGCCAGCAGCCGCGCGGGTTACAATGAGCAGTTCTTC CASSRAGYNEQFF
TRBD2 TRBJ2-7 - TRBV3-1/TRBV3-2 TGTGCCAGCAGCCAAGATCCCGGGAGGGTTTCGCAGTACTTC CASSQDPGRVSQYF
- TRBJ1-4 - TRBV15 TGTGCCACCAGCAGAGACAGGGGAATTGAAAAACTGTTTTTT CATSRDRGIEKLFF
- TRBJ2-1 - TRBV7-2 TGTGCCAGCAGCTTCGGGGGGCAGGTGGGCAATGAGCAGTTCTTC CASSFGGQVGNEQFF
- TRBJ2-7 once TRBV6-6 TGTGCCAGCAGTCCCTACGTGGAGGGCGAGCAGTACTTC CASSPYVEGEQYF
- TRBJ2-1 - TRBV7-2 TGTGCCAGCAGCTCAGAGGGGGGGAGGGGACCCTACAATGAGCAGTTCTTC CASSSEGGRGPYNEQFF
- TRBJ2-1 - TRBV5-1 TGCGCCAGCGCCCCCAGTTTCGGGGACTCCTACAATGAGCAGTTCTTC CASAPSFGDSYNEQFF
TRBD2 TRBJ2-5 once TRBV30 TGTGCCTGGACCAGACTAGCTGGAGAGACCCAGTACTTC CAWTRLAGETQYF
- TRBJ2-7 - TRBV28 TGTGCCAGCAGACGCTTCTACGAGCAGTACTTC CASRRFYEQYF
- TRBJ1-1 once TRBV6-2/TRBV6-3 TGTGCCAGCAGTGCCTCGAGAGGGAACACTGAAGCTTTCTTT CASSASRGNTEAFF
- TRBJ1-3 - TRBV7-3 TGTGCCAGCAGCTTTGGGGTTGGAAACACCATATATTTT CASSFGVGNTIYF
- TRBJ1-2 - TRBV9 TGTGCCAGCAGCCTAGAAATGACCCCCTATGGCTACACCTTC CASSLEMTPYGYTF
TRBD1 TRBJ2-2 - TRBV11-3 TGTGCCAGCAGCCCCAGGACAGGGATCGCCGGGGAGCTGTTTTTT CASSPRTGIAGELFF
- TRBJ1-4 - TRBV30 TGTGCCTGGAACCGGGACCGTGAAAAACTGTTTTTT CAWNRDREKLFF
- TRBJ1-2 - TRBV19 TGTGCCAGTAGTTCTCCCGACAGTCCCCACTATGGCTACACCTTC CASSSPDSPHYGYTF
- TRBJ1-1 - TRBV7-8 TGTGCCAGCAGCTTAGGACAATTGAACACTGAAGCTTTCTTT CASSLGQLNTEAFF
- TRBJ2-3 - TRBV12-3/TRBV12-4 TGTGCCAGCAGCTTCCAAGGGGCGGATACGCAGTATTTT CASSFQGADTQYF
- TRBJ1-3 - TRBV6-1 TGTGCCAGCAGTGAGCCCCAGGGGCCTGGAAACACCATATATTTT CASSEPQGPGNTIYF
- TRBJ2-3 once TRBV9 TGTGCCAGCAGCTCCCGGGACTCATATACAGATACGCAGTATTTT CASSSRDSYTDTQYF
TRBD1 TRBJ2-6 - TRBV15 TGTGCCACCAATCGGGACAGGGTCTCTGGGGCCAACGTCCTGACTTTC CATNRDRVSGANVLTF
- TRBJ1-3 - TRBV18 TGTGCCAGCTCCCTTCTTGAAGGAGGAAACACCATATATTTT CASSLLEGGNTIYF
- TRBJ2-7 few TRBV14 TGTGCCAGCAGCCTATGGGACGCCTCCTACGAGCAGTACTTC CASSLWDASYEQYF
- TRBJ2-2 - TRBV27 TGTGCCAGCAGGCAGGGGAGCGGAGGGGAGCTGTTTTTT CASRQGSGGELFF
- TRBJ1-5 - TRBV24-1 TGTGCCACCAGTGATTTCGCGGGGCAGGTCCAGCATTTT CATSDFAGQVQHF
- TRBJ1-3 few TRBV6-5 TGTGCCTCCCGGGAACGGGGATCTGGAAACACCATATATTTT CASRERGSGNTIYF
TRBD2 TRBJ2-5 - TRBV9 TGTGCCAGCAGCGTAAGACGCGGGGGGGCCGGGGAGACCCAGTACTTC CASSVRRGGAGETQYF
- TRBJ2-3 - TRBV30 TGTGCCTGGAGTGAAGGAAGGGGCGTTGCCACAGATACGCAGTATTTT CAWSEGRGVATDTQYF
TRBD2 TRBJ2-3 - TRBV2 TGTGCCAGCAGTAACGGGGGGTGGGAAGATACGCAGTATTTT CASSNGGWEDTQYF
- TRBJ2-4 - TRBV19 TGTGCCAGTAGTATCCACATGGGGCTAGCCAAAAACATTCAGTACTTC CASSIHMGLAKNIQYF